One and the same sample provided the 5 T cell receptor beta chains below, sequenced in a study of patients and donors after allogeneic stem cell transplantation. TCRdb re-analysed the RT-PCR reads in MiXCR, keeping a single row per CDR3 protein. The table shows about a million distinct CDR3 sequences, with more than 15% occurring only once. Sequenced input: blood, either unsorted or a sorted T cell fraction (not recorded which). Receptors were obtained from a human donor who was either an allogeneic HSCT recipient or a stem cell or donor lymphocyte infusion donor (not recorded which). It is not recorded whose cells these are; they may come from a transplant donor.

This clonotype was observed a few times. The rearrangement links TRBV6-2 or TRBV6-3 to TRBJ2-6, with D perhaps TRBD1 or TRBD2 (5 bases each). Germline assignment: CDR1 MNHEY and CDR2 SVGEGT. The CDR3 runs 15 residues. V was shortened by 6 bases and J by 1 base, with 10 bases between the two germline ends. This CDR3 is CASSSGRSGANVLTF. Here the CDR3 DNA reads TGTGCCAGCAGCTCAGGGAGATCTGGGGCCAACGTCCTGACTTTC.

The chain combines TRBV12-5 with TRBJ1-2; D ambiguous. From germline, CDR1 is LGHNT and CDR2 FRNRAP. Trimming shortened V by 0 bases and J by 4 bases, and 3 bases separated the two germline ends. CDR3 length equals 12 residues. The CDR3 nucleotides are TGTGCTAGTGGTTTGGTCTTCTATGGCTACACCTTC. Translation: CASGLVFYGYTF.

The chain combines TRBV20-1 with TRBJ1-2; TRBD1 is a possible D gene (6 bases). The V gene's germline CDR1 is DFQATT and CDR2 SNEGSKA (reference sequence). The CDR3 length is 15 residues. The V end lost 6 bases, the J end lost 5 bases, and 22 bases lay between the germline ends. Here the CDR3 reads CSASDSRGVGYGYTF. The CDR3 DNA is TGCAGTGCCTCGGACAGCCGAGGCGTAGGTTATGGCTACACCTTC.

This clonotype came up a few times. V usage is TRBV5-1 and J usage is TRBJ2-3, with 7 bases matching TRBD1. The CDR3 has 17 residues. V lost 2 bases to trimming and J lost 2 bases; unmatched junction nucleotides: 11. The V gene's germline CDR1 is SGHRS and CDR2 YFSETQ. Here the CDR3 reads CASSLPGQASPTDTQYF. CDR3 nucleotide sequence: TGCGCCAGCAGCTTACCCGGACAGGCCTCCCCCACAGATACGCAGTATTTT.

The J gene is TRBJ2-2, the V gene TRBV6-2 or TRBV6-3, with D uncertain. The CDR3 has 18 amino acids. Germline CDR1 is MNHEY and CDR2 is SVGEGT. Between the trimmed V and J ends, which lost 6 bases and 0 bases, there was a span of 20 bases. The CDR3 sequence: CASSTRRLIIANTGELFF. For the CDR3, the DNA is TGTGCCAGCAGCACACGACGCTTGATAATCGCGAACACCGGGGAGCTGTTTTTT.